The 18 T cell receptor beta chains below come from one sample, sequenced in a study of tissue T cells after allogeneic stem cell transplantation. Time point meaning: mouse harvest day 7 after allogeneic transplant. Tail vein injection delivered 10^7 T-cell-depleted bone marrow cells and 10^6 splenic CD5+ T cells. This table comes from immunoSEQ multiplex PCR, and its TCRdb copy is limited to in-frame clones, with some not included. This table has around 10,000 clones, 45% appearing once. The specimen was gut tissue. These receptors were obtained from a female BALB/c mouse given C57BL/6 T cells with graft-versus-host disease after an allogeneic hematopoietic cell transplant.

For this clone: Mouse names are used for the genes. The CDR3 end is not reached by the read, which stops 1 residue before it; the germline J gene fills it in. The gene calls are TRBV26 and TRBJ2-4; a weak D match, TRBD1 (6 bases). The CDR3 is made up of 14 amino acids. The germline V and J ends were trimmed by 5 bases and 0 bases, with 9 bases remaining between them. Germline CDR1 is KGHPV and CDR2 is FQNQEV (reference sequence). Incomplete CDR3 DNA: TGTGCCAGCAGTGATGGGACAAGTCAAAACACCTTGTAC. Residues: CASSDGTSQNTLY. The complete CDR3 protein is CASSDGTSQNTLYF.

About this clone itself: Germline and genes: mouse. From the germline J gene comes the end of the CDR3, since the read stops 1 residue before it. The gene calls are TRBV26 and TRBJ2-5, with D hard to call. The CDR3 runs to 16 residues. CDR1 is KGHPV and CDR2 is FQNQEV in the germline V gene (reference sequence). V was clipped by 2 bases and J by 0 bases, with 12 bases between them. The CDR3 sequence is CASSLRGFFNQDTQYF. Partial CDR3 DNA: TGTGCCAGCAGTCTGCGTGGGTTTTTTAACCAAGACACCCAGTAC.

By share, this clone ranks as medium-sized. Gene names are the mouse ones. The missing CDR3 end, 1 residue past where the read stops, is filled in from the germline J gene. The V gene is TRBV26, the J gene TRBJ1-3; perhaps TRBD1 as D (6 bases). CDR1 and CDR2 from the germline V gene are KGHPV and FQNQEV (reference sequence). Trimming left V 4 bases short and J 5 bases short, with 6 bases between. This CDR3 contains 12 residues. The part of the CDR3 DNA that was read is TGTGCCAGCAGTCGGGACAGAAATACGCTCTAT. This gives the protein CASSRDRNTLY. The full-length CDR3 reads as CASSRDRNTLYF.

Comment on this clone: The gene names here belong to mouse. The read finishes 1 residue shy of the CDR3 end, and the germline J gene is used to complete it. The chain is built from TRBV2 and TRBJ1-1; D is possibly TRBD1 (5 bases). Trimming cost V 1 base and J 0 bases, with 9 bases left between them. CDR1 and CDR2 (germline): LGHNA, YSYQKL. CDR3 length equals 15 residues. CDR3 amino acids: CASSQVRGANTEVFF. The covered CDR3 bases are TGTGCCAGCAGCCAAGTCCGGGGGGCAAACACAGAAGTCTTC. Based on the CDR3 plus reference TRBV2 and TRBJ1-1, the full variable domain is DPKIIQKPKYLVAVTGSEKILICEQYLGHNAMYWYRQSAKKPLEFMFSYSYQKLMDNQTASSRFQPQSSKKNHLDLQITALKPDDSATYFCASSQVRGANTEVFFGKGTRLTVV.

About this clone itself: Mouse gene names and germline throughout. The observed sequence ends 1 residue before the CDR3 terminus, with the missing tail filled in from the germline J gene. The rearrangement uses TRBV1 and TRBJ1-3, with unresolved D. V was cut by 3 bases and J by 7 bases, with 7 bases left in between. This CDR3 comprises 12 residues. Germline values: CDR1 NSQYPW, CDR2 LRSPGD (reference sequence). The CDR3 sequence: CTCSAPLNTLYF. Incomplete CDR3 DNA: TGCACCTGCAGTGCCCCCCTCAATACGCTCTAT.

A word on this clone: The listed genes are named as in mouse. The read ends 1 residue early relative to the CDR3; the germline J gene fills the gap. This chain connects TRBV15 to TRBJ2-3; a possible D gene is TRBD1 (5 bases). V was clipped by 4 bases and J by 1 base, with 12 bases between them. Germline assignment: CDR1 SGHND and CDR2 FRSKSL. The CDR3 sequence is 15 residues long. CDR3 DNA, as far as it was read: TGTGCCAGCAGTTACCAGGGAGGGGGTGCAGAAACGCTGTAT. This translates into CASSYQGGGAETLY. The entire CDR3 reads CASSYQGGGAETLYF.

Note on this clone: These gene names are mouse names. The DNA read from the CDR3 is TGTGCCTGGAGTCCTCGGGGGGCCTATGAACAGTAC. Translated: CAWSPRGAYEQY. The CDR3, in full, reads CAWSPRGAYEQYF. The J gene is TRBJ2-7, the V gene TRBV31; D possibly corresponds to TRBD2 (6 bases). The read halts 1 residue ahead of the CDR3 end, with the missing end drawn from the germline J gene. Looked up from germline, CDR1 is GKSSPN and CDR2 is SITVG. The CDR3 has 13 amino acids. V was pared by 1 base and J by 2 bases, with 9 bases between.

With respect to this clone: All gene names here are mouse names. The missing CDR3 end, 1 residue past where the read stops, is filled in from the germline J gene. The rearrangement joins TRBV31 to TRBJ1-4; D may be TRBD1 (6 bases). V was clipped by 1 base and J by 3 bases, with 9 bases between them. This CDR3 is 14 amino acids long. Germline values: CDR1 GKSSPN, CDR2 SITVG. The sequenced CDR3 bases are TGTGCCTGGAGTCCGGGACACCCCAACGAAAGATTATTT. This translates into CAWSPGHPNERLF. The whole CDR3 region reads CAWSPGHPNERLFF.

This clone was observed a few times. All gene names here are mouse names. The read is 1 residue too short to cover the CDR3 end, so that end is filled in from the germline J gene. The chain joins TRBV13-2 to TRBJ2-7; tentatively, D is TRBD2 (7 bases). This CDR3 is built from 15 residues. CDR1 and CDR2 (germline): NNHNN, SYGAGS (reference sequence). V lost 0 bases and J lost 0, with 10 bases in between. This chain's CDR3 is CASGDAGGASYEQYF. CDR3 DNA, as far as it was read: TGTGCCAGCGGTGATGCGGGGGGCGCCTCCTATGAACAGTAC.

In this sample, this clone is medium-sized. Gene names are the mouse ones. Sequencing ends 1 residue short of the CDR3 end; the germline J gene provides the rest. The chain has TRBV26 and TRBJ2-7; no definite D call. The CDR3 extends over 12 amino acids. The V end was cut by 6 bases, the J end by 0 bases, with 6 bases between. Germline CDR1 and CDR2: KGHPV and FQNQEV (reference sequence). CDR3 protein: CASSLSSYEQYF. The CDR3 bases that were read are TGTGCCAGCAGCCTGAGCTCCTATGAACAGTAC. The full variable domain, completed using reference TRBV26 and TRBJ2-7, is NSKVIQTPRYLVKGQGQKAKMRCIPEKGHPVVFWYQQNKNNEFKFLINFQNQEVLQQIDMTEKRFSAECPSNSPCSLEIQSSEAGDSALYLCASSLSSYEQYFGPGTRLTVL.

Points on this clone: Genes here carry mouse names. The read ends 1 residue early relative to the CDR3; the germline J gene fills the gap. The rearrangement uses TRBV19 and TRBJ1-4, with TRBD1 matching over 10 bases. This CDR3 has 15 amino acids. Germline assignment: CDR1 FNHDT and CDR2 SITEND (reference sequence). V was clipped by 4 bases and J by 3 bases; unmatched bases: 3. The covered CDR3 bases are TGTGCCAGCAGTCCGGGACAGGGGACCAACGAAAGATTATTT. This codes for CASSPGQGTNERLF. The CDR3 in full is CASSPGQGTNERLFF.

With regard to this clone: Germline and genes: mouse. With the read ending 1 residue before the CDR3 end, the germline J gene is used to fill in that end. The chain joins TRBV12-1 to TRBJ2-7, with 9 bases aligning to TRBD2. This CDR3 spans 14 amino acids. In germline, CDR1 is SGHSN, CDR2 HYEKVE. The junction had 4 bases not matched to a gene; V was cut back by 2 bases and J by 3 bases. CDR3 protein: CASSRTGGIYEQYF. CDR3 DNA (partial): TGTGCCAGCTCTCGAACTGGGGGGATCTATGAACAGTAC.

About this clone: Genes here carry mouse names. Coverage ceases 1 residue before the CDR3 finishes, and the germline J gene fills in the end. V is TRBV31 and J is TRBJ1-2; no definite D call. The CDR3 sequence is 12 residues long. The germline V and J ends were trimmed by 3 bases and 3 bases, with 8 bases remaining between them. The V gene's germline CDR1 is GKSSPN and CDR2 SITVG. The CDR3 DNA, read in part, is TGTGCCTGGAGCCCCCAGGACTCCGACTACACC. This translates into CAWSPQDSDYT. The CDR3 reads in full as CAWSPQDSDYTF.

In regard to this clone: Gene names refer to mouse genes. CDR3 residues: CASSSGLGAYEQYF. The CDR3 bases that were read are TGTGCCAGCAGCTCCGGACTGGGGGCCTATGAACAGTAC. The gene calls are TRBV4 and TRBJ2-7, with 10 bases that match TRBD2. The CDR3 extends 1 residue past the end of the read, so its final part is completed from the germline J gene. The CDR3 is made up of 14 amino acids. CDR1 LGHDT and CDR2 YNNKQL come from the germline V gene (reference sequence). The junction had 2 bases not matched to a gene; V was cut back by 4 bases and J by 2 bases.

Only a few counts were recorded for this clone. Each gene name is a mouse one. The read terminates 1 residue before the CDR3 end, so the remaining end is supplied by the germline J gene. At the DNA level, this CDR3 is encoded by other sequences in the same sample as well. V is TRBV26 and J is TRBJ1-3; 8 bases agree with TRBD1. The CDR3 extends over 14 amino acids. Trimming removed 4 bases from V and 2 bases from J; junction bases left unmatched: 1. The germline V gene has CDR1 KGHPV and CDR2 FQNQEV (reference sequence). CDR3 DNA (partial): TGTGCCAGCAGTCGGACAGGGACTGGAAATACGCTCTAT. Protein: CASSRTGTGNTLY. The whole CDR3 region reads CASSRTGTGNTLYF.

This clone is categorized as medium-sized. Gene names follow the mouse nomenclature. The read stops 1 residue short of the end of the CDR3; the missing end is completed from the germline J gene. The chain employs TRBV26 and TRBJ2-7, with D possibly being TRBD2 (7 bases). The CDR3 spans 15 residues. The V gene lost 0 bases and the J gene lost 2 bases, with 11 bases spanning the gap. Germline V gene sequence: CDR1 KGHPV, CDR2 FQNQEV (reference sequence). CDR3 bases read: TGTGCCAGCAGTCTGTCGAAGGGGGGGGCCTATGAACAGTAC. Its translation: CASSLSKGGAYEQY. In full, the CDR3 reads CASSLSKGGAYEQYF. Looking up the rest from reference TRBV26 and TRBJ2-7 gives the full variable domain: NSKVIQTPRYLVKGQGQKAKMRCIPEKGHPVVFWYQQNKNNEFKFLINFQNQEVLQQIDMTEKRFSAECPSNSPCSLEIQSSEAGDSALYLCASSLSKGGAYEQYFGPGTRLTVL.

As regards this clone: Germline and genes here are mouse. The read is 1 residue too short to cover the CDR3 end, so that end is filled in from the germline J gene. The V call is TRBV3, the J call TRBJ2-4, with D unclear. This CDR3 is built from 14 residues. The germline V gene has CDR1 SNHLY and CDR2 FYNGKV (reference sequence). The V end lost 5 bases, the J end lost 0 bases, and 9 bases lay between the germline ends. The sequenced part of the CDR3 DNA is TGTGCCAGCAGCCCAACACCTAGTCAAAACACCTTGTAC. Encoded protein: CASSPTPSQNTLY. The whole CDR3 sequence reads CASSPTPSQNTLYF.

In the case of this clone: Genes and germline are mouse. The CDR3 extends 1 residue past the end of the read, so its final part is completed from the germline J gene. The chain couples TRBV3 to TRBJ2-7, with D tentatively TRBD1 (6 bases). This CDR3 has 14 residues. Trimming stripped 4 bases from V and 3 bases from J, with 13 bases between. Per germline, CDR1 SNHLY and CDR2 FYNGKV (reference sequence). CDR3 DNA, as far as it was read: TGTGCCAGCAGCTCTCGACAGGACCTCTATGAACAGTAC. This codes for CASSSRQDLYEQY. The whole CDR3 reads CASSSRQDLYEQYF.